Sequencing of this TCR beta chain was carried out in a study of blood T cell repertoires in COVID-19. Study context: Sites in the United States, Italy and Spain provided acute and convalescent COVID-19 samples. Sample material is recorded as cDNA or gDNA derived from T cells, B-cell-depleted T cells, or PBMCs.

Original methodology: Reference gene primer amplification in the assay estimated nucleated cell counts. Clones were read by immunoSEQ multiplex PCR, and TCRdb kept only the in-frame ones, dropping some. V, J and clone size derive from that table, while D and trimming were established from the DNA sequence. The sample shows about 81,000 clones, 70% to 90% of them seen only once. The source material was peripheral blood. This TCR came from a man aged 65 to 79 with active or convalescent COVID-19.

CDR3 DNA sequence: TGTGCCAGCAGCGTGTCGGACAGGGGGCCCACTGAAGCTTTCTTT. Amino acid sequence: CASSVSDRGPTEAFF. The rearrangement joins TRBV9 to TRBJ1-1; 11 positions agree with TRBD1. Looked up from germline, CDR1 is SGDLS and CDR2 is YYNGEE. CDR3 length: 15 amino acids. The V gene end was trimmed by 2 bases and the J gene end by 4 bases; junction bases not matched to a gene: 4. The whole variable domain, remainder taken from reference TRBV9 and TRBJ1-1, is DSGVTQTPKHLITATGQRVTLRCSPRSGDLSVYWYQQSLDQGLQFLIQYYNGEERAKGNILERFSAQQFPDLHSELNLSSLELGDSALYFCASSVSDRGPTEAFFGQGTRLTVV.